What follows are 3 T cell receptor beta chains derived from one specimen sequenced in a study of blood T cell repertoires in COVID-19. This table comes from immunoSEQ multiplex PCR, and its TCRdb copy is limited to in-frame clones, with some not included. Of around 60,000 clones in the sample, around 79% are singletons; the top ten hold about 29%. Sequenced input: peripheral blood. The receptors come from a human donor in a cohort sampled during active COVID-19.

V gene TRBV5-4 combines with J gene TRBJ2-2; 8 bases map to TRBD1. The CDR3 has 14 residues. Germline trimming cut 0 bases from V and 9 bases from J; bases unmatched to any gene: 4. Germline V CDR1 and CDR2: SGHNT, YYREEE (reference sequence). CDR3 in amino acids: CASSLDGTGRELFF. As DNA, the CDR3 is TGTGCCAGCAGCTTGGATGGGACAGGCAGGGAGCTGTTTTTT.

This chain uses TRBV2 with TRBJ2-2; TRBD2 matches 8 bases. V trimming: 8 bases; J trimming: 0 bases; junction bases outside the gene matches: 2. CDR3 length: 14 amino acids. Germline assignment: CDR1 SNHLY and CDR2 FYNNEI. Written as DNA, the CDR3 is TGTGCCAGCCAGGGACTAGCGAACACCGGGGAGCTGTTTTTT. This gives the protein CASQGLANTGELFF. The whole variable domain, filled in from reference TRBV2 and TRBJ2-2, reads EPEVTQTPSHQVTQMGQEVILRCVPISNHLYFYWYRQILGQKVEFLVSFYNNEISEKSEIFDDQFSVERPDGSNFTLKIRSTKLEDSAMYFCASQGLANTGELFFGEGSRLTVL.

The genes are TRBV5-4 and TRBJ2-1; 10 bases are a match to TRBD2. The CDR3 covers 15 residues. V trimming: 4 bases; J trimming: 5 bases; junction bases outside the gene matches: 6. Germline V gene data show CDR1 as SGHNT and CDR2 as YYREEE (reference sequence). This CDR3 is CASSQSGRVNNEQFF. The DNA for the CDR3 is TGTGCCAGCAGCCAAAGCGGGAGGGTCAACAATGAGCAGTTCTTC. The variable domain in full, completed from reference TRBV5-4 and TRBJ2-1, reads ETGVTQSPTHLIKTRGQQVTLRCSSQSGHNTVSWYQQALGQGPQFIFQYYREEENGRGNFPPRFSGLQFPNYSSELNVNALELDDSALYLCASSQSGRVNNEQFFGPGTRLTVL.